Given below is one T cell receptor (beta chain) in context. The data are from a study of blood T cell repertoires in COVID-19. Across the whole study: Sample material is recorded as cDNA or gDNA derived from T cells, B-cell-depleted T cells, or PBMCs.

Sequenced by immunoSEQ multiplex PCR; TCRdb stores in-frame clones only, minus some. The sample has roughly 240,000 clones, 88% seen once. Trimming at V came to 0 bases and at J to 4 bases, leaving 2 bases not matched to a gene. Germline CDR1 reads KGHDR; CDR2 reads SFDVKD. The CDR3 covers 15 residues. The sequenced sample consisted of PBMCs or T cells enriched from blood (not recorded which). This chain uses TRBV24-1 with TRBJ2-5, with 9 bases fitting TRBD1. The TCR originated in a woman aged 40-49 years with acute COVID-19. In DNA form, the CDR3 reads TGTGCCACCAGTGATTTGGGGACAGGGAGAGAGACCCAGTACTTC. This codes for CATSDLGTGRETQYF.